These 17 T cell receptor beta chains share one sample of origin, sequenced in a study of T cells in Graves' hyperthyroidism and ophthalmopathy. Template material for amplifying TCR beta CDR3 regions consisted of RNA transcripts. TCR CDR3 regions were first amplified by RT-PCR with HTBI primers. Each CDR3 protein gets one entry after TCRdb re-called the multiplex PCR reads with MiXCR. Here the sample spans roughly 510,000 distinct CDR3 sequences, roughly 45% being singletons. Sequenced sample: peripheral blood or thyroid tissue (not recorded which). The receptors were sampled from an adult woman with Graves' disease, either hyperthyroidism or ophthalmopathy (not recorded which).

The chain joins TRBV25-1 to TRBJ2-7; 7 bases are a match to TRBD2. The CDR3 spans 14 residues. Per the germline V gene, CDR1 is MGHDK and CDR2 is SYGVNS. V lost 6 bases to trimming and J lost 2 bases; unmatched junction nucleotides: 7. For the CDR3, the DNA is TGTGCCAGCAGATTGACTAGCCTTACCTACGAGCAGTACTTC. Its protein product is CASRLTSLTYEQYF.

This clonotype was observed at least ten times. This chain links TRBV29-1 with TRBJ2-2, with D possibly matching TRBD2 (5 bases). CDR3 length: 14 residues. V was clipped by 2 bases and J by 5 bases, with 12 bases between them. Germline assignment: CDR1 SQVTM and CDR2 ANQGSEA. In nucleotides, the CDR3 is TGCAGCGTTGAAAACGGGATTTCTACCGGGGAGCTGTTTTTT. It translates to CSVENGISTGELFF.

Concerning this clonotype itself: This may be a read error, as it is one base from a much larger clone. V and J are TRBV11-2 and TRBJ2-7; 8 nucleotides match TRBD2. The CDR3 loop spans 16 amino acids. Germline V lookup: CDR1 SGHAT, CDR2 FQNNGV. The CDR3 loop is CASSLGNSGKSYGQYF. As DNA, the CDR3 is TGTGCCAGCAGCTTAGGAAATAGCGGGAAATCCTACGGGCAGTACTTC.

This clonotype was counted many times. The chain recombines TRBV12-3 or TRBV12-4 with TRBJ1-1; the D gene is possibly TRBD1 (6 bases). The germline V and J ends were trimmed by 6 bases and 1 base, with 12 bases remaining between them. This CDR3 spans 14 amino acids. The CDR3 protein is CASRYREGNTEAFF. CDR3 nucleotides: TGTGCCAGCAGGTACAGGGAGGGGAACACTGAAGCTTTCTTT.

The CDR3 DNA reads TGTGCCAGCAGCCAAGATCTGGGGTACACTGAAGCTTTCTTT. Translated, it gives CASSQDLGYTEAFF. V is TRBV25-1 and J is TRBJ1-1; D not resolved. The CDR3 consists of 14 residues. The germline V and J ends were trimmed by 6 bases and 3 bases, with 14 bases remaining between them. Germline assignment: CDR1 MGHDK and CDR2 SYGVNS. The full variable domain, in which reference TRBV25-1 and TRBJ1-1 provide the parts outside the CDR3, is EADIYQTPRYLVIGTGKKITLECSQTMGHDKMYWYQQDPGMELHLIHYSYGVNSTEKGDLSSESTVSRIRTEHFPLTLESARPSHTSQYLCASSQDLGYTEAFFGQGTRLTVV.

This clonotype was picked up a small number of times. The V and J genes are TRBV29-1 and TRBJ2-7, with D perhaps being TRBD1 or TRBD2 (5 bases each). V lost 4 bases, J lost 6 bases, and 10 bases lay in between. CDR3 length: 11 amino acids. Germline V gene sequence: CDR1 SQVTM, CDR2 ANQGSEA. The CDR3 coding sequence is TGCAGCGTTGCCAGGGAGCGCGAGCAGTACTTC. Protein: CSVAREREQYF.

This clonotype was detected a few times. This chain links TRBV7-2 with TRBJ2-5; D might be TRBD2 (5 bases). The CDR3 loop spans 14 amino acids. V lost 4 bases to trimming and J lost 1 base, with 10 bases between them. CDR1 SGHTA and CDR2 FQGNSA come from the germline V gene. The CDR3 DNA is TGTGCCAGCAGCTCCCCCCGGGGCCAAGAGACCCAGTACTTC. As protein: CASSSPRGQETQYF. The whole variable domain, remainder taken from reference TRBV7-2 and TRBJ2-5, is GAGVSQSPSNKVTEKGKDVELRCDPISGHTALYWYRQSLGQGLEFLIYFQGNSAPDKSGLPSDRFSAERTGGSVSTLTIQRTQQEDSAVYLCASSSPRGQETQYFGPGTRLLVL.

CDR3 sequence reads: CATSSQEGQPGSEQYF. The CDR3 DNA follows: TGTGCCACCAGCAGCCAAGAAGGACAACCCGGGAGCGAGCAGTACTTC. J is TRBJ2-7 and V is TRBV15, with D possibly TRBD2 on 6 matching bases. This CDR3 has 16 amino acids. Trimming left V 3 bases short and J 6 bases short, with 21 bases between. The germline gives CDR1 LNHNV, CDR2 YYDKDF (reference sequence).

This clonotype was counted once. The chain links TRBV7-6 to TRBJ2-6; D is undetermined. Per germline, CDR1 SGHVS and CDR2 FNYEAQ. There are 15 residues in the CDR3. V was trimmed by 0 bases and J by 4 bases, leaving 7 bases between them. CDR3 DNA: TGTGCCAGCAGCTTAGCAGACACCGGGGCCAACGTCCTGACTTTC. It encodes CASSLADTGANVLTF.

Ten or more counts support this clonotype. The chain carries TRBV10-3 and TRBJ2-5; 7 nucleotides align to TRBD2. This CDR3 is 14 amino acids long. Trimming took 10 bases from V and 0 from J; bases not matched to a gene: 8. Germline assignment: CDR1 ENHRY and CDR2 SYGVKD. For the CDR3, the DNA is TGTGCCACCAGGGAAGCGGGAAACCAAGAGACCCAGTACTTC. Its translation: CATREAGNQETQYF.

V usage is TRBV7-8 and J usage is TRBJ1-4; D might be TRBD1 (5 bases). Germline values: CDR1 SGHVS, CDR2 FQNEAQ. The CDR3 length is 13 residues. V was trimmed by 5 bases and J by 8 bases, leaving 12 bases between them. The CDR3 here is CASSLGHLEKLFF. The DNA of the CDR3 is TGTGCCAGCAGCCTAGGACACCTAGAAAAACTGTTTTTT.

The rearrangement joins TRBV24-1 to TRBJ2-3; D assignment may be TRBD1 or TRBD2 (5 bases each). This CDR3 is 15 amino acids long. Germline CDR1 is KGHDR and CDR2 is SFDVKD. V lost 4 bases to trimming and J lost 0 bases, with 10 bases between them. The CDR3 loop is CATSDRDGSTDTQYF. The CDR3 DNA is TGTGCCACCAGTGACCGGGACGGGAGCACAGATACGCAGTATTTT.

The chain joins TRBV5-1 to TRBJ1-1; D not resolved. Germline V gene data show CDR1 as SGHRS and CDR2 as YFSETQ. The CDR3 is 13 amino acids. V gave up 6 bases and J gave up 3 bases, with 12 bases separating them. CDR3 amino acids: CASTRNRDTEAFF. The CDR3 DNA sequence: TGCGCCAGCACGCGGAATAGAGACACTGAAGCTTTCTTT.

This clonotype was seen many times. The chain has TRBV29-1 and TRBJ2-7; D is tentatively TRBD1 or TRBD2 (5 bases each). V lost 3 bases and J lost 6, with 12 bases in between. Per germline, CDR1 SQVTM and CDR2 ANQGSEA. The CDR3 length is 12 residues. The CDR3, as DNA: TGCAGCGTTGAGAGGGGCCCTTCCGAGCAGTACTTC. Translating gives CSVERGPSEQYF.

This clonotype was counted only a few times. CDR3 nucleotides: TGTGCCAGCAGCGCGTACAGTTACACTGAAGCTTTCTTT. It specifies CASSAYSYTEAFF. The J gene is TRBJ1-1, the V gene TRBV9, with unresolved D. V was cut by 3 bases and J by 3 bases, with 9 bases left in between. CDR3 length equals 13 residues. Germline lookup yields CDR1 SGDLS and CDR2 YYNGEE.

This clonotype was seen a handful of times. A much larger clone lies one base from this, so it may be a read error. This sequence joins TRBV12-3 or TRBV12-4 and TRBJ1-2, with D maybe TRBD1 (6 bases). This CDR3 comprises 14 residues. CDR3 sequence reads: CASSPTGRVYDYTF. The CDR3, as DNA: TGTGCCAGCAGCCCTACAGGGAGGGTTTATGACTACACCTTC.

The J gene is TRBJ1-5, the V gene TRBV7-2; 9 bases are shared with TRBD1. The CDR3 is made up of 19 amino acids. The V gene's germline CDR1 is SGHTA and CDR2 FQGNSA. V trimming: 3 bases; J trimming: 0 bases; junction bases outside the gene matches: 12. DNA of the CDR3: TGTGCCAGCAGCTTCAGACAAGGGGACAGGGACCATAGCAATCAGCCCCAGCATTTT. Its protein product is CASSFRQGDRDHSNQPQHF.